This T cell receptor beta chain is from a study of cytomegalovirus exposure and HLA in healthy donors. The germline gives CDR1 SGHRS, CDR2 YFSETQ. With V trimmed by 1 base and J by 4 bases, 3 bases remained unmatched. This CDR3 spans 14 amino acids. Points on this clone: Its antigen is undetermined.

General study findings and limits: TCR beta chain V- and J-gene trimming was linked, in a later analysis, to a missense variant in DCLRE1C.

The PCR had 60 Vbeta and 13 Jbeta primers. This table comes from immunoSEQ multiplex PCR, and its TCRdb copy is limited to in-frame clones, with some not included. The table lists under 150,000 clones, 75% to 85% of them singletons. The sample was PBMCs. The sequence came from a woman aged 40 to 50 in good health and CMV-seropositive. This rearrangement joins TRBV5-1 to TRBJ2-5; 8 bases fit TRBD2. The CDR3 reads CASSLSGGGETQYF. The CDR3 nucleotides read TGCGCCAGCAGCTTGAGCGGGGGAGGAGAGACCCAGTACTTC.